The 3 T cell receptor beta chains below come from one sample, sequenced in a study of T cells in Graves' hyperthyroidism and ophthalmopathy. Amplified TCR beta CDR3 regions derived from RNA transcripts. Researchers ran a first-round RT-PCR on the TCR CDR3 using the HTBI primer set. TCRdb itself ran the multiplex PCR reads through MiXCR, one entry per CDR3 protein. The table lists 370,000 or so distinct CDR3 sequences, approximately 14% of them singletons, with 28% in the top ten. Sequencing was performed on blood. Source of these receptors: a woman between 18 and 30 years old with Graves' hyperthyroidism that later progressed to Graves' ophthalmopathy.

This clonotype was found a few times. The rearrangement uses TRBV16 and TRBJ2-5; no reliable D call. This CDR3 comprises 12 residues. Trimming took 0 bases from V and 4 from J, leaving 3 bases between them. The germline V gene encodes CDR1 KGHSY and CDR2 FQNENV. The CDR3 sequence is CASSQSTETQYF. CDR3 DNA sequence: TGTGCCAGCAGCCAATCAACAGAGACCCAGTACTTC.

This clonotype has a handful of counts. The chain couples TRBV5-1 to TRBJ1-2, with D perhaps matching TRBD1 (6 bases). Trimming stripped 5 bases from V and 2 bases from J, with 16 bases between. Germline V gene lookup returns CDR1 SGHRS and CDR2 YFSETQ. The CDR3 sequence is 15 residues long. The CDR3 bases are TGCGCCAGCAGGCTAATGACAGGAGCCAACTATGGCTACACCTTC. This gives the protein CASRLMTGANYGYTF.

On this clonotype itself: With a much larger clone just one base away, this may be a read error. V usage is TRBV18 and J usage is TRBJ2-4; 7 nucleotides line up with TRBD1. The CDR3 contains 13 residues. CDR1 KGHSH and CDR2 LQKENI come from the germline V gene. After removal of 0 bases from V and 10 bases from J, the junction contained 3 bases not matched to a gene. The CDR3 bases are TGTGCCAGCTCACCACCGGACAGGAATATTCAGTACTTC. It is translated as CASSPPDRNIQYF.